This T cell receptor (beta chain) comes out of a study of blood T cell repertoires in COVID-19. The overall study: The origin of the acute and convalescent COVID-19 samples was the United States, Italy and Spain. The cDNA or gDNA used as material had been derived from T cells, B-cell-depleted T cells, or PBMCs.

Per the original methods: Estimates of nucleated cell counts were drawn from the amplification of reference gene primers. Sequencing used immunoSEQ multiplex PCR; TCRdb keeps in-frame clones, though not all of them. The V and J calls and clone size were taken over from that table, and D and trimming were inferred from the DNA. Here the sample spans about 160,000 clones, approximately 83% being singletons. Looked up from germline, CDR1 is SEHNR and CDR2 is FQNEAQ (reference sequence). The CDR3 extends over 14 amino acids. V was clipped by 0 bases and J by 8 bases, with 11 bases between them. The J gene is TRBJ2-1, the V gene TRBV7-9; D is possibly TRBD2 (5 bases). Sequencing was done on a sample of peripheral blood. The clonotype comes from an older man with acute or convalescent COVID-19. DNA for the CDR3: TGTGCCAGCAGCTTAGCGGGAGTTAATCATGAGCAGTTCTTC. Translated, it gives CASSLAGVNHEQFF.